This TCR beta chain was identified in a study of blood T cell repertoires in COVID-19. Overall study context: Researchers got acute and convalescent COVID-19 samples from the United States, Italy and Spain.

The CDR3 runs 15 residues. V was shortened by 2 bases and J by 6 bases, with 17 bases between the two germline ends. Looked up from germline, CDR1 is SGHVS and CDR2 is FNYEAQ. Here immunoSEQ multiplex PCR was the method, and the copy in TCRdb shows in-frame clones only, minus some. The data contain approximately 200,000 clones, approximately 90% of them singletons. In terms of age and location, participants ranged from about 18 to 100 years and lived in about 25 US areas. Cohorts were assigned according to the clinical history that participants reported. The source of this sequence is a young man with acute COVID-19. Source material: PBMCs or T cells enriched from blood (not recorded which). The V call is TRBV7-6, the J call TRBJ2-7; D may be TRBD1 (6 bases). For the CDR3, the DNA is TGTGCCAGCAGCTTAAAACCACAGGGATTGGGCGAGCAGTACTTC. Protein: CASSLKPQGLGEQYF.